This T cell receptor beta chain comes out of a study of T cells in Graves' hyperthyroidism and ophthalmopathy. Study-level points and caveats: The blood repertoire included most of the expanded thyroid clonotypes above 0.001.

Germline values: CDR1 ENHRY, CDR2 SYGVKD. This CDR3 is built from 15 residues. This clonotype was counted once. Its antigen remains unknown. This could be a read error, since a much larger clone is one nucleotide away. Amplified regions were TCR beta CDR3 sequences from RNA transcripts. An initial round of RT-PCR targeting the TCR CDR3 relied on the HTBI primer set. A single record per CDR3 protein comes from TCRdb applying MiXCR to the multiplex PCR reads. The repertoire consists of about 500,000 distinct CDR3 sequences, with around 43% occurring once and the leading ten covering about two fifths. The TCR sequence derives from an adult woman with Graves' disease, either hyperthyroidism or ophthalmopathy (not recorded which). The V and J genes are TRBV10-3 and TRBJ2-3; D call uncertain. Sequencing input: peripheral blood or thyroid tissue (not recorded which). CDR3 amino acids: CAVSDDTSRTDTQYF. For the CDR3, the DNA is TGTGCCGTCAGTGACGACACTTCCCGCACAGATACGCAGTATTTT.